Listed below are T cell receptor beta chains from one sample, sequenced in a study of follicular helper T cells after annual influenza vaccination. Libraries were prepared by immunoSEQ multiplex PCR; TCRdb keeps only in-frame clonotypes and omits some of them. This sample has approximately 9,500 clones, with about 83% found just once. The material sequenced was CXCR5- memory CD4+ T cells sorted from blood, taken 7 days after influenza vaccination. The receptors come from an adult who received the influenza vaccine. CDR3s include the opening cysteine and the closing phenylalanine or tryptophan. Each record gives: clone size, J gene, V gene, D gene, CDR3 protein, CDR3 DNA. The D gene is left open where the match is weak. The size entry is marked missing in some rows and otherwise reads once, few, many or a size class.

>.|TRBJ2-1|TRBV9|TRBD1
CASSDGQGRPYNEQFF
TGTGCCAGCAGCGACGGACAGGGGCGTCCGTACAATGAGCAGTTCTTC
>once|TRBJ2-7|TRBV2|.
CASSEVGRGSYEQYF
TGTGCCAGCAGTGAGGTCGGGAGAGGGTCCTACGAGCAGTACTTC
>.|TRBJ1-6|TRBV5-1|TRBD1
CASRSDRGNSPLHF
TGCGCCAGCAGGTCGGACAGGGGTAATTCACCCCTCCACTTT
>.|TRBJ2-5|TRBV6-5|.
CASRRDTTETQYF
TGTGCCAGCAGGCGGGACACGACAGAGACCCAGTACTTC
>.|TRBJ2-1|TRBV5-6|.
CASSLRSYNEQFF
TGTGCCAGCAGTTTGAGGTCCTACAATGAGCAGTTCTTC
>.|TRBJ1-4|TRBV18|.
CASSPRGTNEKLFF
TGTGCCAGCTCACCACGTGGAACTAATGAAAAACTGTTTTTT
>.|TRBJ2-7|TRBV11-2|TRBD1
CASSFSGTGIYEQYF
TGTGCCAGCAGCTTTTCCGGGACAGGGATCTACGAGCAGTACTTC
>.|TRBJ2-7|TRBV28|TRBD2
CASRSGSLAYEQYF
TGTGCCAGCAGGAGCGGGAGTCTTGCCTACGAGCAGTACTTC
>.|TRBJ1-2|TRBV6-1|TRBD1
CASSNGQGINGYTF
TGTGCCAGCAGTAACGGACAGGGCATTAATGGCTACACCTTC
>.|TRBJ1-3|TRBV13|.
CASSLGPGQQRNTIYF
TGTGCCAGCAGCTTAGGCCCCGGACAGCAACGAAACACCATATATTTT
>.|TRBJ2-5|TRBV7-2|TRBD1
CASSGQGVETQYF
TGTGCCTCTTCGGGGCAGGGGGTAGAGACCCAGTACTTC
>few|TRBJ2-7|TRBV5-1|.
CASSLAGTGAYEQYF
TGCGCCAGCAGCTTGGCCGGGACGGGCGCCTACGAGCAGTACTTC
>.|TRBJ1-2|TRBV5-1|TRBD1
CASSWDRDSGYTF
TGCGCCAGCAGCTGGGACAGGGATTCTGGCTACACCTTC
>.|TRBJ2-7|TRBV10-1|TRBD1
CASPGQDPKITYEQYF
TGCGCCAGCCCGGGACAGGACCCAAAAATCACCTACGAGCAGTACTTC
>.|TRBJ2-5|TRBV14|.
CASSPQRETQYF
TGTGCCAGCAGCCCCCAGAGAGAGACCCAGTACTTC
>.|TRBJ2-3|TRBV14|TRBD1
CASSHVRDRDITDTQYF
TGTGCCAGCAGCCACGTCCGGGACAGGGACATCACAGATACGCAGTATTTT
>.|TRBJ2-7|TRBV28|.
CASGGGHLSYEQYF
TGTGCCAGCGGTGGGGGACATCTCTCCTACGAGCAGTACTTC
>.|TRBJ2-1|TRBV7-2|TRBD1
CASSSYRGEQFF
TGTGCCAGCAGCTCGTACAGGGGTGAGCAGTTCTTC
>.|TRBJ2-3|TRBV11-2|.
CASSLSAFTDTQYF
TGTGCCAGCAGCTTATCGGCCTTCACAGATACGCAGTATTTT
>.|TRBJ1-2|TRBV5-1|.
CASSLGRIGSGGYTF
TGCGCCAGCAGCCTCGGACGGATCGGGTCGGGTGGCTACACCTTC
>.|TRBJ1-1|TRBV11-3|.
CASSLVGGSEAFF
TGTGCCAGCAGCTTAGTGGGCGGATCTGAAGCTTTCTTT
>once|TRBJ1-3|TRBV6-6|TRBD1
CASSMDRVSAGNTIYF
TGTGCCAGCAGTATGGACAGGGTGTCAGCTGGAAACACCATATATTTT
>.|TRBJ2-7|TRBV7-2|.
CASSRRQAYEQYF
TGTGCCAGCAGCCGCCGACAAGCCTACGAGCAGTACTTC
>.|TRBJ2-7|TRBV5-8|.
CASGLSSIEQYF
TGTGCCAGCGGACTCTCAAGCATCGAGCAGTACTTC
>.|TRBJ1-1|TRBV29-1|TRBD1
CSVEDRVGRMVTEAFF
TGCAGCGTGGAGGACAGGGTGGGGCGGATGGTTACTGAAGCTTTCTTT
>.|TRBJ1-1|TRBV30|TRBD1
CAWGRGQMNTEAFF
TGTGCCTGGGGCCGGGGACAGATGAACACTGAAGCTTTCTTT
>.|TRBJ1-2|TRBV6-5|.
CASSYRGVGVYGYTF
TGTGCCAGCAGTTACCGAGGAGTCGGGGTGTATGGCTACACCTTC
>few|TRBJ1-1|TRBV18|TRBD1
CASSRDYRGNTEAFF
TGTGCCAGCTCAAGGGATTACAGGGGGAACACTGAAGCTTTCTTT
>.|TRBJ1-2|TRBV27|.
CASSYGQGFGYTF
TGTGCCAGCAGTTATGGCCAGGGGTTTGGCTACACCTTC
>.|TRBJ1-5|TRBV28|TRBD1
CASRTGQGGQPQHF
TGTGCCAGCAGAACAGGACAGGGAGGTCAGCCCCAGCATTTT
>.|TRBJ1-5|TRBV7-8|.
CASSLERGQPQHF
TGTGCCAGCAGCTTAGAAAGGGGCCAGCCCCAGCATTTT
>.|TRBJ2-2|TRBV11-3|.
CASSLGTYTGELFF
TGTGCCAGCAGCTTAGGGACTTACACCGGGGAGCTGTTTTTT
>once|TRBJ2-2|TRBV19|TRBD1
CASSIRDRRLDSGELFF
TGTGCCAGTAGTATAAGGGACAGGAGACTGGATAGCGGGGAGCTGTTTTTT
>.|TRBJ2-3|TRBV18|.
CASTGERARSTDTQYF
TGTGCCAGCACGGGGGAGCGGGCGAGGAGCACAGATACGCAGTATTTT
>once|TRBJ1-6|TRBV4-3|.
CASSQAGDNSPLHF
TGCGCCAGCAGCCAAGCAGGGGACAATTCACCCCTCCACTTT
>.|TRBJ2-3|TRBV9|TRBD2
CASSTSGASTDTQYF
TGTGCCAGCAGCACCAGCGGGGCTAGCACAGATACGCAGTATTTT